The clone carrying this TCR beta chain was seen many times. Its antigen is not identified. Per the study methods: CDR3 was compared across clinicopathological groups, and the resulting differences were used to build a distant-metastasis classifier for papillary thyroid cancer. Using MiXCR, TCRdb reanalyzed the PCR reads. TCRdb, not the original authors, processed these V and J calls. Of some 31,000 clones listed, about a sixth are singletons. This entry belongs to a study of metastatic and nonmetastatic thyroid tumors. For the study at large: Across blood and tumor or nodule tissue, repertoires from malignant and benign thyroid patients were compared with one another. General study findings and limits: In blood and tumor, TCR beta diversity was reportedly significantly higher in malignant thyroid tumors than in benign nodules.

Thyroid surgery had not been preceded by any treatment in any patient. The germline CDR1 and CDR2 sequences are LGHNA and YNFKEQ. Trimming removed 0 bases from V and 6 bases from J, with 15 bases in between. This CDR3 has 15 residues. The TCR comes from a female donor with papillary thyroid cancer or a benign thyroid nodule (not recorded which). Some clones in this sample may be carry-over from other donors' samples. Sequencing was done on a sample of blood. The chain couples TRBV4-2 to TRBJ2-7; perhaps TRBD1 as D (5 bases). The CDR3 spells CASSQEWHGAGEQYF. The CDR3 DNA sequence: TGTGCCAGCAGCCAAGAATGGCATGGGGCTGGCGAGCAGTACTTC.